A selection of T cell receptor beta chains follows, all from one sample in a study of radiotherapy plus CTLA-4 blockade in lung cancer. The repertoire was sequenced with immunoSEQ multiplex PCR; TCRdb's copy has only in-frame clones and lacks some. The sample lists 45,000 to 60,000 clones; roughly 83% were seen once. Here the sequenced sample was peripheral blood, taken from a patient treated with radiotherapy plus ipilimumab. These receptors were taken from a human donor with non-small cell lung cancer who had a complete response to radiotherapy plus ipilimumab. The conserved cysteine and the conserved F or W are not part of the CDR3 here.

cdr3_aa j_call v_call
AISTGTGHYGYT TRBJ1-2 TRBV10-3
AWSPGAYGYT TRBJ1-2 TRBV30
ASRSSRQGLNTEAF TRBJ1-1 TRBV6-6
ASSYTDRPANYGYT TRBJ1-2 TRBV5-8
ASSKYTGGGQPQH TRBJ1-5 TRBV6-5
ASSPRQGYNEQF TRBJ2-1 TRBV18
AWGPGQRDEKLF TRBJ1-4 TRBV30
ASSREYQETQY TRBJ2-5 TRBV7-9
ASSFKLDTGELF TRBJ2-2 TRBV7-2
ASSPREDTEAF TRBJ1-1 TRBV5-1
ANLDRDSYEQY TRBJ2-7 TRBV11-3
ASSSGGPTEAF TRBJ1-1 TRBV7-9
ASTPSGSNQPQH TRBJ1-5 TRBV19
ASSPIGDSSTEAF TRBJ1-1 TRBV18
ASSQDYGGVYGYT TRBJ1-2 TRBV14
ASSPGTGLDEQY TRBJ2-7 TRBV11-3
ASSFRDREKLF TRBJ1-4 TRBV28
ASSPGLALDTQY TRBJ2-3 TRBV28
ATSRGGESTDTQY TRBJ2-3 TRBV10-3
ASSSLAEGGRKAF TRBJ1-1 TRBV5-1
ASSIRREGRSYNEQF TRBJ2-1 TRBV19
ASSIQLERGPGRTQY TRBJ2-5 TRBV19
ASSPHIVSGTEAF TRBJ1-1 TRBV7-9
ASTGDRGREKLF TRBJ1-4 TRBV2
ASSQVNGGGYEQY TRBJ2-7 TRBV4-3
AIRDRDNEQF TRBJ2-1 TRBV10-3
ASSLGRTGGADTQY TRBJ2-3 TRBV5-1
ATSRPRGQGNQPQH TRBJ1-5 TRBV15
ASSQDGRGLGTGELF TRBJ2-2 TRBV4-3
ASSEETSGTGELF TRBJ2-2 TRBV2
ASSTGQVISGNTIY TRBJ1-3 TRBV5-5
ATSRPQGGNTEAF TRBJ1-1 TRBV15